These 28 T cell receptor beta chains originate from one sample sequenced in a study of T cell responses to AZD1222 COVID-19 vaccine. The data were produced by immunoSEQ multiplex PCR, yet TCRdb's version contains in-frame clones alone and is incomplete. This table holds approximately 120,000 clones, roughly nine tenths found once. The specimen was peripheral blood, collected 28 days after the second AZD1222 dose. Source of these receptors: an adult who received the AZD1222 COVID-19 vaccine.

J is TRBJ2-5 and V is TRBV5-1, with 8 bases that match TRBD1. CDR1 is SGHRS, CDR2 YFSETQ, per germline. The CDR3 sequence is 14 residues long. V lost 0 bases, J lost 2 bases, and 0 bases stayed unmatched. This chain's CDR3 is CASSLGTGQETQYF. The CDR3 nucleotides read TGCGCCAGCAGCTTGGGGACAGGGCAAGAGACCCAGTACTTC.

This clone showed up just once. The chain uses TRBV11-3 and TRBJ2-3, with 8 bases that match TRBD2. Germline assignment: CDR1 SGHNT and CDR2 YENEEA. CDR3 length: 16 amino acids. With 1 base clipped from V and 3 bases from J, the junction kept 6 bases outside the gene matches. CDR3 protein: CASSLVSGGATDTQYF. The CDR3 DNA reads as TGTGCCAGCAGCTTAGTCTCCGGGGGGGCTACAGATACGCAGTATTTT.

A few counts support this clone. The chain carries TRBV6-5 and TRBJ2-1; TRBD2 agrees at 7 bases. The CDR3 runs 14 residues. Germline lookup yields CDR1 MNHEY and CDR2 SVGAGI. The ends lost 10 bases at V and 4 bases at J; junction bases unmatched: 10. CDR3 bases: TGTGCCACTTCGTTTGGGGGGGGGTACAATGAGCAGTTCTTC. Its protein product is CATSFGGGYNEQFF.

The rearrangement links TRBV19 to TRBJ1-5; 7 bases align to TRBD1. The CDR3 is 15 amino acids. Germline V CDR1 and CDR2: LNHDA, SQIVND (reference sequence). Trimming took 6 bases from V and 4 from J; bases not matched to a gene: 9. The CDR3 DNA follows: TGTGCCAGTAGGCCACCGGGACAGATAAATCAGCCCCAGCATTTT. Protein: CASRPPGQINQPQHF.

This chain uses TRBV7-6 with TRBJ2-5; the D gene is possibly TRBD1 (5 bases). This CDR3 is 12 amino acids long. With 5 bases removed from V and 7 bases from J, the gap between germline ends came to 11 bases. In germline, CDR1 is SGHVS, CDR2 FNYEAQ. This chain's CDR3 is CASSALQGTQYF. CDR3 nucleotides: TGTGCCAGCAGCGCCCTGCAGGGGACCCAGTACTTC.

The chain uses TRBV27 and TRBJ2-1, with 13 positions matching TRBD2. The J segment lost 6 bases and the V segment lost 3 bases, leaving 5 bases of the junction unmatched. Germline CDR1 and CDR2: MNHEY and SMNVEV (reference sequence). The CDR3 contains 16 residues. The CDR3 nucleotides are TGTGCCAGCAGTTTCCAAACTAGCGGGGGGGCCAATGAGCAGTTCTTC. It translates to CASSFQTSGGANEQFF.

The chain recombines TRBV25-1 with TRBJ1-4; D call uncertain. Germline V CDR1 and CDR2: MGHDK, SYGVNS. Trimming removed 2 bases from V and 4 bases from J, with 14 bases in between. CDR3 size: 16 residues. CDR3: CASSEDRPEYNEKLFF. CDR3 nucleotide sequence: TGTGCCAGCAGTGAAGATAGGCCGGAATATAATGAAAAACTGTTTTTT.

The chain is built from TRBV14 and TRBJ2-3; 7 nucleotides match TRBD2. CDR3 length equals 16 residues. The V gene end was trimmed by 4 bases and the J gene end by 3 bases; junction bases not matched to a gene: 10. Germline-derived CDR1 and CDR2 are SGHDN and FVKESK. The CDR3: CASSPTGGSTTDTQYF. The CDR3 DNA sequence: TGTGCCAGCAGCCCCACCGGCGGGAGTACGACAGATACGCAGTATTTT.

The genes are TRBV6-5 and TRBJ1-6, with no clear D. The V end lost 2 bases, the J end lost 12 bases, and 11 bases lay between the germline ends. CDR1 is MNHEY, CDR2 SVGAGI, per germline. The CDR3 is 13 amino acids. The CDR3, as DNA: TGTGCCAGCAGTTACCGGGGTCTAGAACCCCTCCACTTT. Its translation is CASSYRGLEPLHF.

This clone has just one count. V usage is TRBV6-5 and J usage is TRBJ1-6, with no clear D. V lost 4 bases to trimming and J lost 7 bases, with 14 bases between them. Germline V gives CDR1 MNHEY, CDR2 SVGAGI. The CDR3 loop spans 15 amino acids. This CDR3 reads CASSSPRTDNSPLHF. For the CDR3, the DNA is TGTGCCAGCAGTTCTCCCCGGACGGACAATTCACCCCTCCACTTT.

V is TRBV27 and J is TRBJ2-3, with no clear D. CDR3 size: 15 residues. Germline CDR1 reads MNHEY; CDR2 reads SMNVEV (reference sequence). With 5 bases removed from V and 8 bases from J, the gap between germline ends came to 20 bases. The CDR3 sequence: CASSEVQPRTTTQYF. As DNA, the CDR3 is TGTGCCAGCAGTGAAGTCCAACCCCGCACAACTACGCAGTATTTT.

V and J are TRBV18 and TRBJ1-3; D gene uncertain. The germline gives CDR1 KGHSH, CDR2 LQKENI. The CDR3 extends over 15 amino acids. V was shortened by 0 bases and J by 6 bases, with 12 bases between the two germline ends. The CDR3 sequence: CASSPPQLNLNTIYF. CDR3 DNA sequence: TGTGCCAGCTCACCACCACAGCTCAACCTAAACACCATATATTTT.

The genes are TRBV6-1 and TRBJ1-1, with D possibly TRBD1 on 5 matching bases. Germline CDR1 and CDR2: MNHNS and SASEGT. Trimming left V 0 bases short and J 11 bases short, with 13 bases between. The length of the CDR3 is 13 residues. In DNA, the CDR3 is TGTGCCAGCAGTGAAGCGGGGGATAATATGGCTTTCTTT. It yields the protein CASSEAGDNMAFF.

V and J are TRBV12-5 and TRBJ1-5, with 9 positions matching TRBD1. The CDR3 consists of 20 residues. Losses at the gene ends were 1 base for V and 7 bases for J; bases not matched to a gene: 20. Per germline, CDR1 LGHNT and CDR2 FRNRAP. CDR3 loop: CASGLGFWGQGALRGQPQHF. CDR3 in DNA: TGTGCTAGTGGTTTGGGGTTTTGGGGACAGGGTGCCCTTCGGGGACAGCCCCAGCATTTT. Combining the CDR3 with reference TRBV12-5 and TRBJ1-5 gives the whole variable domain DARVTQTPRHKVTEMGQEVTMRCQPILGHNTVFWYRQTMMQGLELLAYFRNRAPLDDSGMPKDRFSAEMPDATLATLKIQPSEPRDSAVYFCASGLGFWGQGALRGQPQHFGDGTRLSIL.

This clone has a single count. The gene calls are TRBV30 and TRBJ2-3; D perhaps matches TRBD2 (5 bases). Germline V gives CDR1 GTSNPN, CDR2 SVGIG (reference sequence). The CDR3 is 16 residues long. Trimming pared 1 base from V and 3 bases from J, leaving 17 bases between. The CDR3 sequence is CAWSGGISLRTDTQYF. The CDR3 DNA is TGTGCCTGGAGTGGAGGGATTTCCCTGAGGACAGATACGCAGTATTTT.

The chain links TRBV2 to TRBJ1-5; perhaps TRBD1 as D (5 bases). Germline loops: CDR1 SNHLY, CDR2 FYNNEI. V was clipped by 2 bases and J by 0 bases, with 20 bases between them. This CDR3 region has 19 residues. The CDR3 DNA reads as TGTGCCAGCAGTGAATACAGGTCCAGCCACCCTTATAGCAATCAGCCCCAGCATTTT. Amino acid sequence: CASSEYRSSHPYSNQPQHF.

This chain uses TRBV5-4 with TRBJ1-1, with TRBD1 matching over 10 bases. V lost 1 base and J lost 11; bases outside the gene matches: 11. This CDR3 spans 15 amino acids. The V gene's germline CDR1 is SGHNT and CDR2 YYREEE (reference sequence). The CDR3 sequence: CASSLRETGGSRAFF. The CDR3, as DNA: TGTGCCAGCAGCTTGCGAGAGACAGGGGGCTCTCGGGCTTTCTTT.

This rearrangement joins TRBV6-5 to TRBJ1-1; 8 positions agree with TRBD1. Germline trimming cut 5 bases from V and 1 base from J; bases unmatched to any gene: 6. The CDR3 sequence is 15 residues long. Germline CDR1 and CDR2: MNHEY and SVGAGI. The CDR3 loop reads CASSNRDRKNTEAFF. The CDR3 nucleotides read TGTGCCAGCAGTAACCGGGACAGGAAGAACACTGAAGCTTTCTTT.

The genes are TRBV6-4 and TRBJ1-2; no clear D gene. Trimming took 5 bases from V and 4 from J, leaving 8 bases between them. This CDR3 spans 12 amino acids. Germline V gives CDR1 MRHNA, CDR2 SNTAGT. The DNA of the CDR3 is TGTGCCAGCAGTACAGATTCCTATGGCTACACCTTC. Encoded protein: CASSTDSYGYTF.

A few counts support this clone. The chain couples TRBV15 to TRBJ1-6; TRBD1 matches at 7 bases. Germline assignment: CDR1 LNHNV and CDR2 YYDKDF (reference sequence). This CDR3 comprises 16 residues. J gave up 7 bases and V 0 bases, and 6 bases lay outside the gene matches. The CDR3 DNA is TGTGCCACCAGCAGAGATTTAGCCAGGGGGAATTCACCCCTCCACTTT. This gives the protein CATSRDLARGNSPLHF. Looking up the rest from reference TRBV15 and TRBJ1-6 gives the full variable domain: DAMVIQNPRYQVTQFGKPVTLSCSQTLNHNVMYWYQQKSSQAPKLLFHYYDKDFNNEADTPDNFQSRRPNTSFCFLDIRSPGLGDTAMYLCATSRDLARGNSPLHFGNGTRLTVT.

The V and J genes are TRBV15 and TRBJ2-3, with D perhaps matching TRBD2 (5 bases). The germline CDR1 and CDR2 sequences are LNHNV and YYDKDF (reference sequence). The V and J ends lost 1 base and 4 bases respectively, with 12 bases between them. The CDR3 runs 15 residues. Here the CDR3 DNA reads TGTGCCACCAGCAGAGGTCTAGCAAGAGCAGATACGCAGTATTTT. This gives the protein CATSRGLARADTQYF.

The V and J genes are TRBV7-2 and TRBJ2-7; TRBD2 aligns across 8 bases. With V trimmed by 0 bases and J by 5 bases, 3 bases remained unmatched. Germline CDR1 reads SGHTA; CDR2 reads FQGNSA. The CDR3 covers 14 residues. CDR3 in amino acids: CASSLAVTSDEQYF. The CDR3 DNA reads TGTGCCAGCAGCTTAGCTGTGACTAGCGACGAGCAGTACTTC.

The chain carries TRBV11-2 and TRBJ2-7; D not resolved. This CDR3 contains 12 residues. V was clipped by 5 bases and J by 8 bases, with 13 bases between them. The germline V gene has CDR1 SGHAT and CDR2 FQNNGV. CDR3 nucleotides: TGTGCCAGCAGCCCCTCCACTATGAAGCAGTACTTC. Protein product: CASSPSTMKQYF.

The rearrangement joins TRBV18 to TRBJ2-6, with 8 bases identical to TRBD1. Looked up from germline, CDR1 is KGHSH and CDR2 is LQKENI. This CDR3 spans 17 amino acids. Trimming at V came to 0 bases and at J to 3 bases, leaving 4 bases not matched to a gene. This CDR3 reads CASSPPGQGYGANVLTF. The DNA of the CDR3 is TGTGCCAGCTCACCACCCGGACAGGGCTATGGGGCCAACGTCCTGACTTTC.

This clone was recorded once. The V gene is TRBV4-1, the J gene TRBJ1-2; possibly TRBD1 for D (5 bases). Germline values: CDR1 MGHRA, CDR2 YSYEKL. V lost 2 bases and J lost 8, with 24 bases in between. The CDR3 length is 17 residues. Here the CDR3 reads CASSQPSGRDPEGGYTF. CDR3 bases: TGCGCCAGCAGCCAACCCTCTGGCCGGGACCCAGAAGGCGGCTACACCTTC.

V usage is TRBV27 and J usage is TRBJ2-7; D is uncertain. Trimming cost V 0 bases and J 1 base, with 7 bases left between them. Per germline, CDR1 MNHEY and CDR2 SMNVEV (reference sequence). The CDR3 contains 14 residues. For the CDR3, the DNA is TGTGCCAGCAGTTTATCTCCCCTTTCCTACGAGCAGTACTTC. Translation gives CASSLSPLSYEQYF.

V gene TRBV30 combines with J gene TRBJ1-2; D remains unclear. The CDR3 runs 14 residues. The V gene's germline CDR1 is GTSNPN and CDR2 SVGIG (reference sequence). Trimming pared 3 bases from V and 1 base from J, leaving 12 bases between. The CDR3 DNA sequence: TGTGCCTGGAGGCCGGGCAGTCTTAACTATGGCTACACCTTC. Its protein product is CAWRPGSLNYGYTF.

The rearrangement joins TRBV5-6 to TRBJ1-1; TRBD1 might be the D (5 bases). Trimming shortened V by 3 bases and J by 6 bases, and 12 bases separated the two germline ends. CDR1 and CDR2 (germline): SGHDT, YYEEEE. The CDR3 is made up of 13 amino acids. In DNA form, the CDR3 reads TGTGCCAGCAGCTGGGGGGTCCGATCTGAAGCTTTCTTT. This encodes CASSWGVRSEAFF.